Here is one TCR beta chain with its context. Other DNA sequences in the sample encode the same CDR3. This record belongs to a study of shared clonotypes between healthy human individuals. Study details: A donor's plate count was three for CD4 naive and three for CD4 memory; CD8 naive had two and CD8 memory one.

Measured with immunoSEQ multiplex PCR; TCRdb has only the in-frame clones, and not every one. The sample has a few million clones; about 90% are singletons. CDR1 is SGHDN, CDR2 FVKESK, per germline. Trimming removed 3 bases at V and 6 bases at J, with 4 bases between. The CDR3 length is 11 residues. The sequencing sample was made of naive CD4+ T cells from PBMCs. Stated subset: CD45RA+ positively selected. This receptor was taken from a man aged 18 to 29 in good health. Some clones in this sample may be carry-over from other donors' samples. The chain is built from TRBV14 and TRBJ2-3, with no clear D. The CDR3 DNA reads as TGTGCCAGCAGCCATTCGGATACGCAGTATTTT. It is translated as CASSHSDTQYF.